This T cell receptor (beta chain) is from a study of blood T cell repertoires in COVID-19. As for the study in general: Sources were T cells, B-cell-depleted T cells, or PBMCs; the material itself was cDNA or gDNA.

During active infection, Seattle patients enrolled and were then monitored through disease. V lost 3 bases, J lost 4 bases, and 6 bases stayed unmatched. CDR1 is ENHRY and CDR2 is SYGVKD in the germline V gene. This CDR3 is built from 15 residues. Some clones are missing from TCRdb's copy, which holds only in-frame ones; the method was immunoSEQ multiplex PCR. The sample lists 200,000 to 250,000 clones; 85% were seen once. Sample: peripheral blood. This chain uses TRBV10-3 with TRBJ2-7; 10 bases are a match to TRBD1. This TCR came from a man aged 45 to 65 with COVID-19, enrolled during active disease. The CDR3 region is CAISEGTGDRYEQYF. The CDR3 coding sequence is TGTGCCATCAGTGAAGGGACAGGGGACCGATACGAGCAGTACTTC.